A selection of T cell receptor beta chains follows, all from one sample in a study of blood T cell repertoires in COVID-19. The assay was immunoSEQ multiplex PCR, and TCRdb's table has in-frame clones only and misses some. This table has tens of thousands of clones, about 88% appearing once. Sequencing was carried out using peripheral blood. The receptors come from a woman aged 80 or over with active COVID-19. The CDR3 runs from the conserved cysteine through the conserved F or W. The D gene is left open where the match is weak. Not every row has a clone size; where given, it reads once, few, many or a size class.

TRBV28	TRBJ2-1	.	.	TGTGCCAGCAGTTTCACAGACGACAATGAGCAGTTCTTC	CASSFTDDNEQFF
TRBV23-1	TRBJ1-2	TRBD1	.	TGCGCCAGCAGCCGTATCCTCGGGACAGATTCTTACTATGGCTACACCTTC	CASSRILGTDSYYGYTF
TRBV6-5	TRBJ2-2	.	few	TGTGCCAGCAGTTACTCGCAGAGGTCTGCCGGGGAGCTGTTTTTT	CASSYSQRSAGELFF
TRBV10-3	TRBJ2-2	TRBD1	.	TGTGCCATCAGTGAGGGGACAGGGGGCGGCAACACCGGGGAGCTGTTTTTT	CAISEGTGGGNTGELFF
TRBV3-1/TRBV3-2	TRBJ1-1	TRBD1	few	TGTGCCAGCAGCCAAGGGGGACAGGCTGAAGCTTTCTTT	CASSQGGQAEAFF
TRBV2	TRBJ2-5	.	.	TGTGCCAGCAGTGAGGAGGGGAAGACCCAGTACTTC	CASSEEGKTQYF
TRBV28	TRBJ2-7	.	.	TGTGCCAGCAACACGGAAGGAGCCACCTACGAGCAGTACTTC	CASNTEGATYEQYF
TRBV10-3	TRBJ2-1	TRBD1	.	TGTGCCATCAGTGAGACAGGGGGTGAGCAGTTCTTC	CAISETGGEQFF
TRBV19	TRBJ2-3	.	.	TGTGCCAGTAGCATAGGGAGTTTTACAGATACGCAGTATTTT	CASSIGSFTDTQYF
TRBV3-1/TRBV3-2	TRBJ2-3	.	.	TGTGCCAGCAGCCAAGTGACGGCGGGTGGGGTCACAGATACGCAGTATTTT	CASSQVTAGGVTDTQYF
TRBV5-1	TRBJ1-6	.	.	TGCGCCAGCAGCTATGCGGGTAGCTCCTATAATTCACCCCTCCACTTT	CASSYAGSSYNSPLHF
TRBV12-3/TRBV12-4	TRBJ1-2	TRBD1	.	TGTGCCAGCAGGACAGGGGATGATGGCTACACCTTC	CASRTGDDGYTF
TRBV4-3	TRBJ2-3	TRBD2	.	TGCGCCAGCAGCCAAGATCGCCTAGCGGGAGCTACGCAGTATTTT	CASSQDRLAGATQYF
TRBV5-1	TRBJ2-7	.	.	TGCGCCAGCAGCTTGAGCAACGGGGTCCCCCTCTACGAGCAGTACTTC	CASSLSNGVPLYEQYF
TRBV19	TRBJ2-7	.	.	TGTGCCAGTAGTTCGGCAGGGTCCTACGAGCAGTACTTC	CASSSAGSYEQYF
TRBV15	TRBJ2-5	.	once	TGTGCCACCAGCTTAGAGCGCCTCCAAGAGACCCAGTACTTC	CATSLERLQETQYF
TRBV18	TRBJ2-3	TRBD2	.	TGTGCCAGCTCACCACCGGGACTAGCGGGTGGCACAGATACGCAGTATTTT	CASSPPGLAGGTDTQYF
TRBV30	TRBJ2-1	.	once	TGTGCCTGGAGTGTCGCCCCTACTGGCAATGAGCAGTTCTTC	CAWSVAPTGNEQFF
TRBV5-6	TRBJ2-4	.	.	TGTGCCAGCGTCCGGAGGGCGGCCAAAAACATTCAGTACTTC	CASVRRAAKNIQYF
TRBV7-6	TRBJ2-5	.	once	TGTGCCAGCAGCTTAGGGTGGCGGGAGACCCAGTACTTC	CASSLGWRETQYF
TRBV19	TRBJ1-2	TRBD1	.	TGTGCCAGTAGGAGGACAGGGGGCAACTATGGCTACACCTTC	CASRRTGGNYGYTF
TRBV5-6	TRBJ1-6	.	.	TGTGCCAGCAGCTTGGACTATTCACCCCTCCACTTT	CASSLDYSPLHF
TRBV6-5	TRBJ1-1	.	.	TGTGCCAGCAGTTACCAGTGGAACACTGAAGCTTTCTTT	CASSYQWNTEAFF
TRBV7-8	TRBJ2-1	.	.	TGTGCCAGCAGCTTCGATAGAGGTGAGCAGTTCTTC	CASSFDRGEQFF
TRBV29-1	TRBJ2-1	.	.	TGCAGCGTTCAGGCCAGCTCCTACAATGAGCAGTTCTTC	CSVQASSYNEQFF
TRBV6-4	TRBJ1-5	.	.	TGTGCCAGCAGTGTTTCAGACAATCAGCCCCAGCATTTT	CASSVSDNQPQHF
TRBV9	TRBJ2-1	TRBD2	.	TGTGCCAGCAGCGCTAGCGGCAACTCCTACAATGAGCAGTTCTTC	CASSASGNSYNEQFF
TRBV15	TRBJ2-3	TRBD1	.	TGTGCCACCAGCAGAGATCAGTTAAACGGAGGCAGGGGGCTTACAGATACGCAGTATTTT	CATSRDQLNGGRGLTDTQYF
TRBV2	TRBJ2-1	TRBD2	.	TGTGCCAGCGGTACAACGGGAGGGGTCAATGAGCAGTTCTTC	CASGTTGGVNEQFF